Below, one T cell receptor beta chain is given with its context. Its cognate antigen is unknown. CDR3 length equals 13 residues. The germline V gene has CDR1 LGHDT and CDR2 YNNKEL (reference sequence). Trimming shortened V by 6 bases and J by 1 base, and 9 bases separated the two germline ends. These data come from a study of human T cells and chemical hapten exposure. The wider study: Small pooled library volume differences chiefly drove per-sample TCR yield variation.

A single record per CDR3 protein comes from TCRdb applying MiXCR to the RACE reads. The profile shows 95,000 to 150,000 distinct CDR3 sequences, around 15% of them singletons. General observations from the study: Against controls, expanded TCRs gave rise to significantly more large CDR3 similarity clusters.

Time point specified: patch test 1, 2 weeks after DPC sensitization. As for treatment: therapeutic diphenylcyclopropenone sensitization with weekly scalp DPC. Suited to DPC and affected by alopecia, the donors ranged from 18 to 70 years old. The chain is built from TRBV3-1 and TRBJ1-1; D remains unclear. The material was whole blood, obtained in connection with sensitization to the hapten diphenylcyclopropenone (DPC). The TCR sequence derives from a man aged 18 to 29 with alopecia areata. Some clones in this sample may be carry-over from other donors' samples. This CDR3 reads CASRPTRNTEAFF. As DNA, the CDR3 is TGTGCCAGCAGGCCTACAAGGAACACTGAAGCTTTCTTT.